This TCR beta chain was sequenced for a study of T cells in Graves' hyperthyroidism and ophthalmopathy (dated by TCRdb to between 2017 and 2020). For the study in its entirety: Peripheral blood was sampled at the time of initial diagnosis, prior to any treatment. To identify TCR V-J signatures that set the groups apart, the researchers used a discovery cohort of more than 95 patients, made up of 40 to 45 with Graves' ophthalmopathy and some 58 with stable Graves' hyperthyroidism. Prospective prediction of ophthalmopathy was tested in an independent validation cohort of fewer than 20 hyperthyroidism patients and some 17 patients who later progressed to ophthalmopathy. The approximately 90 discovery patients were randomly split 7:3 into training and test sets. In addition, the study compared T-cell repertoires in thyroid tissue and in blood from about six Graves' hyperthyroidism patients. Once sampling was done, hyperthyroidism patients were given methimazole at a starting dose of 30 mg daily, whereas ophthalmopathy patients were given high-dose intravenous methylprednisolone. The paper reports TCR Vbeta CDR3 sequencing of 140 or so peripheral blood samples: around 41 ophthalmopathy, 75 to 80 hyperthyroidism and about 17 progressor patients.

TCR beta CDR3 regions were amplified from RNA transcripts. The TCR CDR3 was subjected to a first round of RT-PCR using the HTBI primer set and the Qiagen OneStep RT-PCR kit. The libraries were constructed in a second round of multiplex PCR and then size-selected and purified. The libraries were sequenced on an Illumina HiSeq2000 using paired-end 100 bp reads. For the original study's pipeline: SOAPnuke was used to process the raw data, with reads discarded if the reads contained adapters or uncalled bases, had a mean Phred below 15, or lacked an exact constant-primer or identifier match. COPE v1.2.5 was used to merge the high-quality paired reads, and each unique nucleotide sequence was defined as a clonotype. Clonotypes were aligned to IMGT TRBV, TRBD and TRBJ reference segments using MiTCR v1.1. Only V-J combinations with frequency above 0.0001, covering 99% to 99.2% of repertoires, were analysed. The TCS score was defined as F50 (clonal expansion) divided by E x V (chaos), with BLOSUM62-based TCRdist calculated between CDR3 peptides within each V-J. Welch's t-statistics and random forest reduced around 550 V-J features to around 14, which were used in a naive Bayes classifier (R e1071). TCRdb reprocessed the public reads (quality trimming at Q25 with fastp, clone calling with MiXCR) and kept in-frame beta chains. For every CDR3 protein sequence, its rows merge into one entry that carries the most common genes and DNA. The V and J calls were not made by the authors but by TCRdb's processing. This sample lists approximately 300,000 distinct CDR3 sequences; roughly 18% were detected once. The ten largest clones take up roughly 39% of the sample.

Results and caveats for the whole study, not just this receptor: In cross-validation, a model built on a 13 V-J signature told ophthalmopathy apart from stable hyperthyroidism with 85% to 90% sensitivity and approximately 81% specificity, and in testing the same model reached 80%/75%. No statistical method was used to set the sample size in advance, and investigators knew the group allocation. During validation, the model predicted progression to ophthalmopathy a median of approximately 6 months ahead of onset, with almost 71% sensitivity and roughly 72% specificity. Most expanded thyroid clonotypes (frequency above 0.001) were also detected in blood, a finding suggesting that blood repertoires may reflect thyroid immune responses.

This clonotype appeared a few times. Its antigen is not yet known. Base qualities are not provided; no much larger clone lies one nucleotide away. In the ophthalmopathy patients, disease was moderately to severely active, with a Clinical Activity Score of 3 or more, a NOSPECS grade of 4 or more, and a duration of less than 3 months. The study excluded patients with uncontrolled infections, other autoimmune diseases, pregnancy or lactation. Clinical symptoms, serum thyroxine and TRAb, thyroid ultrasound, and orbital computed tomography formed the basis for the diagnoses. Ficoll-Paque density gradient centrifugation was used to isolate PBMCs from about 10 ml of fresh peripheral blood. Total RNA was extracted with Trizol reagent, and quality was checked on an Agilent 2100 Bioanalyzer. Sequencing was done on a sample of blood. This sequence originates from a man aged 50-60 years with Graves' ophthalmopathy.

The nucleotides read TGTGCCAGCAGTGAGTCTGGTGGGAAGAACACTGAAGCTTTCTTT. The resulting protein is CASSESGGKNTEAFF. Recombination connected TRBV25-1 to TRBJ1-1; too little of a D gene remains to name it. V and J lose 3 bases and 1 base, and a span of 12 bases separates them. Reading from cysteine to phenylalanine, the CDR3 counts 15 amino acids. Only the CDR3 part of the read is kept: 45 bases, read in frame from the first base. CDR1 and CDR2, per the germline V gene, are MGHDK and SYGVNS.